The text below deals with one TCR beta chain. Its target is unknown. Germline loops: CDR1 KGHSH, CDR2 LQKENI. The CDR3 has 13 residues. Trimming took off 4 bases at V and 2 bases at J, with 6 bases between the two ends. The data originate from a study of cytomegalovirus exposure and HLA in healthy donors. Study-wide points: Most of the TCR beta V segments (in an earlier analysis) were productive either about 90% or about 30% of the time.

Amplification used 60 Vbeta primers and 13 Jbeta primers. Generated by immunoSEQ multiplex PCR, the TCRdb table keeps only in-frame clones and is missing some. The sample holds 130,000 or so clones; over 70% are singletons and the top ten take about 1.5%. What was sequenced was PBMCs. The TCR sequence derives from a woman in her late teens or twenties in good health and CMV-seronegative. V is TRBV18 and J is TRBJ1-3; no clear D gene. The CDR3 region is CASSQTPGNTIYF. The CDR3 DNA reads TGTGCCAGCTCACAGACACCTGGAAACACCATATATTTT.